This record concerns one T cell receptor (beta chain) sequence. What it binds is not known. This specimen comes from a study of T cell responses to AZD1222 COVID-19 vaccine. Some clones are missing from TCRdb's copy, which holds only in-frame ones; the method was immunoSEQ multiplex PCR. The sample has under 150,000 clones, over 80% seen once. Overall study results and limits: A reported finding is that nearly half of spike-specific TCRs target unmutated variant regions. Spike-specific TCR breadth rose after two AZD1222 doses, and depth rose as well.

This CDR3 has 15 residues. With 4 bases removed from V and 5 bases from J, the gap between germline ends came to 15 bases. Germline loops: CDR1 MGHRA, CDR2 YSYEKL. Source: peripheral blood, taken on day 0 of AZD1222 vaccination. The clonotype comes from an adult in good health. The rearrangement joins TRBV4-1 to TRBJ2-1; D is perhaps TRBD2 (5 bases). The CDR3 DNA sequence: TGCGCCAGCAGCCTACAACTAGTTACGGACAATGAGCAGTTCTTC. It specifies CASSLQLVTDNEQFF.